This TCR beta chain is from a study of blood T cell repertoires in COVID-19. At the level of the study: Sources were T cells, B-cell-depleted T cells, or PBMCs; the material itself was cDNA or gDNA.

In the study's own analysis: Estimates of nucleated cell counts were drawn from the amplification of reference gene primers. The method was immunoSEQ multiplex PCR; TCRdb's version includes in-frame clones alone and lacks a portion of them. The V and J calls and clone size were taken over from that table, and D and trimming were inferred from the DNA. Here the sample spans around 46,000 clones, over 75% being singletons. Germline V gene sequence: CDR1 MGHDK, CDR2 SYGVNS. V was cut by 0 bases and J by 0 bases, with 11 bases left in between. The CDR3 is 17 amino acids. Sequencing input: peripheral blood. This sequence originates from a woman aged 80 or older with COVID-19, enrolled during active disease. The chain carries TRBV25-1 and TRBJ1-4; possible D gene TRBD1, 5 bases. In nucleotides, the CDR3 is TGTGCCAGCAGTGAATATAAGGAGGGGCCAACTAATGAAAAACTGTTTTTT. Amino acids: CASSEYKEGPTNEKLFF. Complete variable domain (other parts from reference TRBV25-1 and TRBJ1-4): EADIYQTPRYLVIGTGKKITLECSQTMGHDKMYWYQQDPGMELHLIHYSYGVNSTEKGDLSSESTVSRIRTEHFPLTLESARPSHTSQYLCASSEYKEGPTNEKLFFGSGTQLSVL.